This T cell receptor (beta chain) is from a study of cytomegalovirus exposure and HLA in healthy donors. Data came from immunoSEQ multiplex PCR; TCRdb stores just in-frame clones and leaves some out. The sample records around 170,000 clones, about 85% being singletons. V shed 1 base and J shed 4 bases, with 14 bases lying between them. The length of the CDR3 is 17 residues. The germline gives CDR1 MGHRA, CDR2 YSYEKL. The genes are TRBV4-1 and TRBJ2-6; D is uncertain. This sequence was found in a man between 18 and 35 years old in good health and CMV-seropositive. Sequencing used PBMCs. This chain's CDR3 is CASSQAVVPRGANVLTF. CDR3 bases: TGCGCCAGCAGCCAAGCGGTAGTCCCGAGGGGGGCCAACGTCCTGACTTTC.